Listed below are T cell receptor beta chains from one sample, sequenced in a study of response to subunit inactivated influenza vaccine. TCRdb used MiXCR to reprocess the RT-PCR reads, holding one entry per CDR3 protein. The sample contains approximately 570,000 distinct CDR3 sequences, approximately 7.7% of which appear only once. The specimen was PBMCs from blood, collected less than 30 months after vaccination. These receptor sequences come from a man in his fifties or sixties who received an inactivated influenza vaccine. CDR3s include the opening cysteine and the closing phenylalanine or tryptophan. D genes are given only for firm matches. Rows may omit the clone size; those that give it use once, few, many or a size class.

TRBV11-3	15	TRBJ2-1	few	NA	TGTGCCAGCAGCTTAAGCCCTAGCGTCTACAATGAGCAGTTCTTC	CASSLSPSVYNEQFF
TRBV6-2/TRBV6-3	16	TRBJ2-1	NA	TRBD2	TGTGCCAGCAGTCGGGCGGGAGTGCGCGTCTACAATGAGCAGTTCTTC	CASSRAGVRVYNEQFF
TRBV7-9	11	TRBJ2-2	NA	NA	TGTGCCTGGGCGTACACCGGGGAGCTGTTTTTT	CAWAYTGELFF
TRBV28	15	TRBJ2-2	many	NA	TGTGCCAGCAAACTACCCGGACAGAACACCGGGGAGCTGTTTTTT	CASKLPGQNTGELFF
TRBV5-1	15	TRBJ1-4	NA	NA	TGCGCCAGCAGCTTGGGGGCTGGGAACTTCGAAAAACTGTTTTTT	CASSLGAGNFEKLFF
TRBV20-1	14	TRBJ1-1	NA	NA	TGCAGTGTTCTGAAGGACACCTTTGACGCTGAAGCTTTCTTT	CSVLKDTFDAEAFF
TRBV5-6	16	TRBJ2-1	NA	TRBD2	TGTGCCAGCAGCTCTCAGACTAGCGGGGGGGTAAATGAGCAGTTCTTC	CASSSQTSGGVNEQFF
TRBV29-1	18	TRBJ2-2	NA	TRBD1	TGCAGCGCCTCCCCGCAGGGGGCGGGCCCCGCGAACACCGGGGAGCTGTTTTTT	CSASPQGAGPANTGELFF
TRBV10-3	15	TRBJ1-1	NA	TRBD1	TGTGCCATCAGTACCTTGACAGGGGACAACACTGAAGCTTTCTTT	CAISTLTGDNTEAFF
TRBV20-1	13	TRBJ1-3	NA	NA	TGCAGTGCTACTCGGGGGGTAGGAAACACCATATATTTT	CSATRGVGNTIYF
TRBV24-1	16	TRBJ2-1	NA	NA	TGTGCCACCAGTGACCGAGCACTAGGACTCATCAATGAGCAGTTCTTC	CATSDRALGLINEQFF
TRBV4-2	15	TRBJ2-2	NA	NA	TGTGCCAGCAGCCCCCGACGGGATAGAACCGGGGAGCTGTTTTTT	CASSPRRDRTGELFF
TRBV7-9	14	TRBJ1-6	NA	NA	TGTGCCAGCAGCTCTACGACAAGAGAATCACCCCTCCACTTT	CASSSTTRESPLHF
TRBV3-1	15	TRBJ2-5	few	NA	TGTGCCAGCAGCCTAAGCGGTTCTGGCGAAAAGACCCAGTACTTC	CASSLSGSGEKTQYF
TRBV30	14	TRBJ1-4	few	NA	TGTGCCTGGAGTGGAAAGGGGTATAATGAAAAACTGTTTTTT	CAWSGKGYNEKLFF
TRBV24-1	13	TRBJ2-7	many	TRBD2	TGTGCCACCAGTGGTGGACTAGCCGGCGAGCAGTACTTC	CATSGGLAGEQYF
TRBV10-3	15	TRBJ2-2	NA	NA	TGTGCCATCAGTGGAATAGCCGGGAACACCGGGGAGCTGTTTTTT	CAISGIAGNTGELFF
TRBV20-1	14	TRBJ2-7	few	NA	TGCAGTGCTAGAGATCAGCAGGGGAATGGCGAGCAGTACTTC	CSARDQQGNGEQYF